This T cell receptor (beta chain) was documented in a study of shared clonotypes between healthy human individuals. Study-wide context: Donors had three CD4 naive, three CD4 memory, two CD8 naive and one CD8 memory plate apiece. The study's findings and limits: Investigators collected only blood, and repertoires in tissues likely differ. Generally, estimated richness proved larger in naive subsets than it did in memory subsets.

This clone was recorded once. The antigen remains unidentified. This CDR3 has 15 residues. Unmatched junction bases numbered 5, after V lost 4 bases and J lost 4 bases. CDR1 and CDR2 from the germline V gene are KGHSH and LQKENI. Data came from immunoSEQ multiplex PCR; TCRdb stores just in-frame clones and leaves some out. The sample carries 2 million to 2.5 million clones, approximately 95% recorded once. The sequencing input was naive CD4+ T cells from PBMCs. Regarding subset: CD45RA+ positively selected. The sequence was obtained from a man between 18 and 29 years old in good health. Some clones in this sample may be carry-over from other donors' samples. V gene TRBV18 combines with J gene TRBJ2-1; TRBD1 agrees at 9 bases. CDR3 in amino acids: CASSRRTGAYNEQFF. DNA of the CDR3: TGTGCCAGCTCACGTAGGACAGGGGCATACAATGAGCAGTTCTTC.